These 5 T cell receptor beta chains were all obtained from the same sample, sequenced in a study of T cell changes during pregnancy in multiple sclerosis (dated by TCRdb to about 2019). The library was prepared using the immunoSEQ multiplex PCR assay. TCRdb obtained this table from immuneACCESS and retained in-frame rearrangements with V and J assigned. These tables miss some clones; where compared with another copy, unresolved V genes account for less than half of the shortfall, and the remainder is unexplained. This sample holds 90,000 or so clones; roughly 90% were observed only once. In total, the top ten clones hold roughly 1.4% of the sample. The material was peripheral blood, obtained in the first trimester of pregnancy. The receptors stem from a female donor with multiple sclerosis, enrolled in a pregnancy study.

V and J are TRBV9 and TRBJ1-1; D unclear. CDR3 length: 15 amino acids. Germline values: CDR1 SGDLS, CDR2 YYNGEE. V was cut by 0 bases and J by 1 base, with 10 bases left in between. The CDR3 sequence is CASSVDSVRNTEAFF. The CDR3 DNA is TGTGCCAGCAGCGTAGACTCGGTGAGGAACACTGAAGCTTTCTTT.

The chain recombines TRBV4-1 with TRBJ2-4; unclear D gene. CDR1 and CDR2 (germline): MGHRA, YSYEKL. Trimming shortened V by 1 base and J by 8 bases, and 15 bases separated the two germline ends. This CDR3 contains 15 residues. CDR3 loop: CASSQVGVSEDIQYF. CDR3 nucleotides: TGCGCCAGCAGCCAAGTGGGTGTTTCAGAGGACATTCAGTACTTC.

The V gene is TRBV5-6, the J gene TRBJ2-7; D call uncertain. The germline gives CDR1 SGHDT, CDR2 YYEEEE. This CDR3 is built from 17 residues. Trimming removed 4 bases at V and 2 bases at J, with 22 bases between. CDR3 sequence reads: CASSPGFLKRAAYEQYF. As DNA, the CDR3 is TGTGCCAGCAGCCCTGGGTTCCTGAAGCGTGCAGCCTACGAGCAGTACTTC.

V is TRBV25-1 and J is TRBJ2-3; unclear D gene. V shed 4 bases and J shed 2 bases, with 7 bases lying between them. This CDR3 has 13 residues. Germline V CDR1 and CDR2: MGHDK, SYGVNS. In nucleotides, the CDR3 is TGTGCCAGCAGTGGAGATAACACAGATACGCAGTATTTT. Its translation is CASSGDNTDTQYF.

This clone is a singleton in its sample. The chain joins TRBV19 to TRBJ2-1; 10 positions match TRBD2. Trimming took 4 bases from V and 5 from J; bases not matched to a gene: 2. Germline V lookup: CDR1 LNHDA, CDR2 SQIVND (reference sequence). The CDR3 consists of 14 residues. The CDR3 sequence is CASSKREGDNEQFF. The CDR3 DNA follows: TGTGCCAGTAGTAAGCGGGAGGGTGACAATGAGCAGTTCTTC.